What follows are 18 T cell receptor beta chains derived from one specimen sequenced in a study of blood T cells in healthy people across ages (dated by TCRdb to the mid-2010s). Receptor amplification or capture employed 5' RACE. Sequenced on an Illumina HiSeq 2500. The second PCR ran for roughly 7 to 12 cycles and used a J-beta primer mix along with a sample-barcoded 5' primer. TCRdb ran its own pipeline on the public reads, namely fastp trimming at Q25 and MiXCR clone calling, and kept in-frame beta chains. Every CDR3 protein is listed once, alongside the most common genes and DNA of its rows. Recorded for this sample are about 970,000 distinct CDR3 sequences; roughly 50% of them occurred a single time. 20% to 25% of the sample is taken by the ten largest. The sequenced sample consisted of blood. The receptors here all came from a woman in her sixties or seventies in good health.

The table lists this clonotype with a few counts. The chain carries TRBV20-1 and TRBJ2-5; tentatively, D is TRBD2 (5 bases). The CDR3 totals 12 residues. Germline-derived CDR1 and CDR2 are DFQATT and SNEGSKA (reference sequence). Trimming cost V 3 bases and J 6 bases, with 11 bases left between them. CDR3 DNA sequence: TGCAGTGCTAGCCACCGGGAAAAGACCCAGTACTTC. This sequence encodes CSASHREKTQYF.

In this sample, this clonotype turned up once. This chain joins TRBV5-1 and TRBJ2-1; D is perhaps TRBD2 (6 bases). Matching the DNA end better, TRBJ2-7 makes the J call doubtful. CDR3 length: 14 amino acids. The germline V gene has CDR1 SGHRS and CDR2 YFSETQ. The CDR3 nucleotides are TGCGCCAGCAGCAACCTGGGGGGAGAGCGCGAGCAGTACTTC. Its translation is CASSNLGGEREQYF.

V and J are TRBV11-1 and TRBJ2-7, with 7 bases lining up with TRBD2. The germline V gene has CDR1 SGHAT and CDR2 FQDESV (reference sequence). The CDR3 spans 15 residues. V shed 4 bases and J 4 bases; nucleotides not matched to a gene: 10. CDR3 DNA: TGTGCCAGCAGCTCATATAGCGGGCAGGATTACGAGCAGTACTTC. Its protein is CASSSYSGQDYEQYF.

This clonotype appeared a single time. The chain uses TRBV9 and TRBJ2-2; 15 bases map to TRBD2. This CDR3 region has 16 residues. Germline V CDR1 and CDR2: SGDLS, YYNGEE. Germline trimming cut 4 bases from V and 7 bases from J; bases unmatched to any gene: 5. This CDR3 reads CASSPGLAGGHGELFF. CDR3 in DNA: TGTGCCAGCAGCCCGGGACTAGCGGGAGGTCACGGGGAGCTGTTTTTT.

The CDR3 sequence: CASSRPQQPQHF. CDR3 DNA: TGTGCCAGCAGCCGTCCACAGCAGCCCCAGCATTTT. The rearrangement joins TRBV7-2 to TRBJ1-5; no clear D gene. CDR1 is SGHTA, CDR2 FQGNSA, per germline. The ends were cut back, 5 bases at V and 7 bases at J, with 9 bases in the middle. CDR3 size: 12 residues. Complete variable domain (other parts from reference TRBV7-2 and TRBJ1-5): GAGVSQSPSNKVTEKGKDVELRCDPISGHTALYWYRQSLGQGLEFLIYFQGNSAPDKSGLPSDRFSAERTGGSVSTLTIQRTQQEDSAVYLCASSRPQQPQHFGDGTRLSIL.

The rearrangement uses TRBV4-1 and TRBJ2-5; D perhaps matches TRBD2 (5 bases). Trimming removed 5 bases from V and 5 bases from J, with 15 bases in between. The germline V gene encodes CDR1 MGHRA and CDR2 YSYEKL. There are 14 residues in the CDR3. CDR3 residues: CASSTLTGRETQYF. The CDR3 region has the DNA TGCGCCAGCAGCACCCTCACGGGAAGGGAGACCCAGTACTTC.

This chain joins TRBV5-1 and TRBJ1-3; possible D gene TRBD1, 6 bases. This CDR3 comprises 13 residues. V was pared by 6 bases and J by 1 base, with 8 bases between. Germline V gives CDR1 SGHRS, CDR2 YFSETQ. The CDR3 here is CASKQGSGNTIYF. As DNA, the CDR3 is TGCGCCAGCAAACAGGGTTCTGGAAACACCATATATTTT.

V and J are TRBV7-9 and TRBJ2-7; 8 bases are a match to TRBD1. V lost 5 bases to trimming and J lost 7 bases; unmatched junction nucleotides: 7. The CDR3 has 13 residues. Germline loops: CDR1 SEHNR, CDR2 FQNEAQ (reference sequence). The chain's CDR3 is CASSRDRPGEQYF. The CDR3 coding sequence is TGTGCCAGCAGCCGGGACAGGCCCGGTGAGCAGTACTTC.

This clonotype was recorded a few times. The chain carries TRBV27 and TRBJ2-7; maybe TRBD1 (6 bases). CDR1 is MNHEY and CDR2 is SMNVEV in the germline V gene (reference sequence). CDR3 length: 16 amino acids. Between the trimmed V and J ends, which lost 2 bases and 1 base, there was a span of 15 bases. The CDR3 region has the DNA TGTGCCAGCAGTTTAATCTCGGCCCAGGGGTCCTACGAGCAGTACTTC. Its translation is CASSLISAQGSYEQYF.

J is TRBJ2-5 and V is TRBV5-1, with 10 bases lining up with TRBD2. CDR1 is SGHRS, CDR2 YFSETQ, per germline. V lost 4 bases to trimming and J lost 11 bases; unmatched junction nucleotides: 23. The CDR3 contains 18 residues. The CDR3 spells CASSAGTSAITTYNEQYF. The CDR3 bases are TGCGCCAGCAGCGCCGGGACTAGCGCAATCACCACGTACAATGAGCAGTACTTC.

There are a few counts of this clonotype. CDR3 bases: TGCAGCGTTGAGTCCCGAAGTCGAGATGAGCAGTTCTTC. This codes for CSVESRSRDEQFF. The chain employs TRBV29-1 and TRBJ2-1; no clear D gene. The CDR3 totals 13 residues. CDR1 is SQVTM, CDR2 ANQGSEA, per germline. V dropped 3 bases and J dropped 8 bases, with 14 bases sitting between them.

This clonotype was picked up one time. The chain recombines TRBV20-1 with TRBJ1-1, with D unresolved. Germline CDR1 is DFQATT and CDR2 is SNEGSKA (reference sequence). The length of the CDR3 is 12 residues. V lost 6 bases to trimming and J lost 4 bases, with 12 bases between them. The CDR3 loop reads CSAERVITEAFF. CDR3 nucleotides: TGCAGTGCCGAAAGGGTTATCACTGAAGCTTTCTTT.

This clonotype was seen more than once but under ten times. The chain uses TRBV20-1 and TRBJ2-3; D is undetermined. V lost 6 bases and J 2 bases, leaving 15 bases between the germline ends. Germline V gene data show CDR1 as DFQATT and CDR2 as SNEGSKA (reference sequence). CDR3 length: 14 amino acids. The CDR3 DNA follows: TGCAGTGCGCCCCCTAACCCTTCCACAGATACGCAGTATTTT. Its protein is CSAPPNPSTDTQYF.

This rearrangement joins TRBV4-1 to TRBJ2-7; D uncertain. Germline V gene lookup returns CDR1 MGHRA and CDR2 YSYEKL. V was trimmed by 1 base and J by 7 bases, leaving 11 bases between them. The CDR3 spans 13 residues. This CDR3 is CASSQGKVLEQYF. The DNA for the CDR3 is TGCGCCAGCAGCCAAGGGAAGGTGCTGGAGCAGTACTTC.

There are a few counts of this clonotype. V usage is TRBV6-5 and J usage is TRBJ2-7, with TRBD2 matching over 11 bases. CDR3 length equals 20 residues. Germline V gives CDR1 MNHEY, CDR2 SVGAGI. The junction had 20 bases not matched to a gene; V was cut back by 2 bases and J by 5 bases. Here the CDR3 DNA reads TGTGCCAGCAGTTACCCACTAGCGGGAGCGCAGGTTGGGTCAGAAAACGAGCAGTACTTC. Its translation is CASSYPLAGAQVGSENEQYF.

The J gene is TRBJ2-1, the V gene TRBV12-3 or TRBV12-4, with no clear D. V dropped 7 bases and J dropped 8 bases, with 9 bases sitting between them. The CDR3 extends over 11 amino acids. The CDR3 here is CASTRGDEQFF. CDR3 in DNA: TGTGCCAGCACCCGAGGCGATGAGCAGTTCTTC.

Concerning this clonotype itself: Possible read error: a much larger clone is one base away. The rearrangement links TRBV6-1 to TRBJ2-7; D gene ambiguous. Between the trimmed V and J ends, which lost 7 bases and 6 bases, there was a span of 16 bases. The germline V gene has CDR1 MNHNS and CDR2 SASEGT. The CDR3 is made up of 13 amino acids. The DNA for the CDR3 is TGTGCCAGCACCGTCATAGGGCGGCGCGAGCAGTACTTC. Translated, it gives CASTVIGRREQYF.

The rearrangement links TRBV12-3 or TRBV12-4 to TRBJ2-1; D is uncertain. V lost 4 bases to trimming and J lost 10 bases, with 14 bases between them. The CDR3 is 13 residues long. CDR3 amino acids: CASSYRTRQEQFF. The CDR3 coding sequence is TGTGCCAGCAGTTATAGGACCCGTCAGGAGCAGTTCTTC.